This is a list of T cell receptor beta chains from one sample in a study of blood T cell repertoires in COVID-19. Clones were read by immunoSEQ multiplex PCR, and TCRdb kept only the in-frame ones, dropping some. The sample holds about 180,000 clones, about four fifths seen once. The specimen was peripheral blood. All receptors come from a woman in her sixties or seventies with acute or convalescent COVID-19. CDR3s include the opening cysteine and the closing phenylalanine or tryptophan. The D gene is left open where the match is weak. The listing skips clone size in some rows; elsewhere it reads once, few, many or a size class.

clone size	V gene	D gene	J gene	CDR3 DNA	CDR3 protein
.	TRBV28	TRBD2	TRBJ2-3	TGTGCCAGCAGTTTATACGGGACTAGCGGGGGGGCCACAGATACGCAGTATTTT	CASSLYGTSGGATDTQYF
.	TRBV5-1	TRBD2	TRBJ2-3	TGCGCCAGCAGCGGTGGACTAGCGGGAGGGCCGTTCACAGATACGCAGTATTTT	CASSGGLAGGPFTDTQYF
once	TRBV30	.	TRBJ1-1	TGTGCCTGGAGCCTCTCCCGGGACACTGAAGCTTTCTTT	CAWSLSRDTEAFF
few	TRBV11-2	.	TRBJ2-7	TGTGCCAGCAGGACGGTCCAGGGGAAAGGCGAGCAGTACTTC	CASRTVQGKGEQYF
.	TRBV5-4	.	TRBJ2-3	TGTGCCAGCAGCGACCCTTCCTGGGGCAGCACAGATACGCAGTATTTT	CASSDPSWGSTDTQYF
.	TRBV29-1	TRBD1	TRBJ1-1	TGCAGCGCCGGGACAGGGACTAGTTCCGCGAACACTGAAGCTTTCTTT	CSAGTGTSSANTEAFF
few	TRBV19	.	TRBJ2-7	TGTGCCAGTAGTAGGGGTAGCGCACACTCCTACGAGCAGTACTTC	CASSRGSAHSYEQYF
.	TRBV30	TRBD1	TRBJ1-4	TGTGCCTGGAGTACGGCCCCGGGACAGGGGGCAAGGGAAAAACTGTTTTTT	CAWSTAPGQGAREKLFF
few	TRBV7-2	TRBD2	TRBJ2-3	TGTGCCAGCAGCGCCCACAGCGGGGGAGATACGCAGTATTTT	CASSAHSGGDTQYF
.	TRBV5-1	.	TRBJ2-7	TGCGCCAGCAGCTTAGCCGGGTCCTACGAGCAGTACTTC	CASSLAGSYEQYF